The 14 T cell receptor beta chains below all came from one sample that was sequenced in a study of T cell repertoires and HLA-DP antigens. No antigen is known for these receptors. The assay was immunoSEQ multiplex PCR, and TCRdb's table has in-frame clones only and misses some. In the table there are approximately 100,000 clones, around nine tenths of which are singletons. The sample comprised CD4+ T cells from PBMCs. The receptors shown here come from a man aged 50-59 years in good health and CMV-seronegative.

The genes are TRBV6-1 and TRBJ1-5; D possibly corresponds to TRBD1 (5 bases). Germline V gene data show CDR1 as MNHNS and CDR2 as SASEGT. The V and J ends lost 4 bases and 1 base respectively, with 5 bases between them. This CDR3 comprises 13 residues. CDR3 in amino acids: CASSGDSNQPQHF. For the CDR3, the DNA is TGTGCCAGCAGTGGGGACAGCAATCAGCCCCAGCATTTT.

For the CDR3, the DNA is TGTGCCAGCTCAGAGCCGGGACTAGCGGCATACGAGCAGTACTTC. Amino acid sequence: CASSEPGLAAYEQYF. This sequence joins TRBV18 and TRBJ2-7; 11 nucleotides match TRBD2. J gave up 4 bases and V 5 bases, and 7 bases lay outside the gene matches. The germline CDR1 and CDR2 sequences are KGHSH and LQKENI. This CDR3 contains 15 residues.

The V and J genes are TRBV7-9 and TRBJ2-5; the match to TRBD2 covers 12 bases. CDR3 length: 16 residues. The V gene's germline CDR1 is SEHNR and CDR2 FQNEAQ (reference sequence). The trim removed 5 bases at V and 4 bases at J, leaving 8 bases unmatched. CDR3 sequence: CASSDKPGLAGETQYF. CDR3 DNA: TGTGCCAGCAGCGATAAACCGGGACTAGCGGGAGAGACCCAGTACTTC.

The chain joins TRBV18 to TRBJ2-5; D unresolved. The CDR3 loop spans 13 amino acids. Germline V gives CDR1 KGHSH, CDR2 LQKENI. The V gene lost 2 bases and the J gene lost 5 bases, with 9 bases spanning the gap. This chain's CDR3 is CASSPGFMETQYF. The CDR3 DNA reads TGTGCCAGCTCACCAGGGTTTATGGAGACCCAGTACTTC. The whole variable domain, filled in from reference TRBV18 and TRBJ2-5, reads NAGVMQNPRHLVRRRGQEARLRCSPMKGHSHVYWYRQLPEEGLKFMVYLQKENIIDESGMPKERFSAEFPKEGPSILRIQQVVRGDSAAYFCASSPGFMETQYFGPGTRLLVL.

This clone occurred once. The chain recombines TRBV9 with TRBJ1-2; D not certain. The V end lost 3 bases, the J end lost 0 bases, and 21 bases lay between the germline ends. Germline CDR1 SGDLS, CDR2 YYNGEE. CDR3 length: 18 amino acids. The CDR3 DNA follows: TGTGCCAGCAGCGCAAACCCATCGTTAATAGTTCCTAACTATGGCTACACCTTC. This codes for CASSANPSLIVPNYGYTF.

The chain recombines TRBV19 with TRBJ2-5; TRBD2 matches 13 bases. J lost 4 bases, V lost 5 bases, and 10 bases had no gene match. Germline V gene data show CDR1 as LNHDA and CDR2 as SQIVND (reference sequence). The CDR3 loop spans 17 amino acids. The CDR3 sequence: CASSVSTSGGSGETQYF. The DNA of the CDR3 is TGTGCCAGTAGTGTCTCGACTAGCGGGGGGAGTGGAGAGACCCAGTACTTC.

The chain recombines TRBV2 with TRBJ2-3; TRBD2 aligns across 11 bases. In germline, CDR1 is SNHLY, CDR2 FYNNEI. J gave up 4 bases and V 6 bases, and 15 bases lay outside the gene matches. The CDR3 has 18 residues. CDR3 sequence reads: CASSDPGLAVPMADTQYF. The CDR3 bases are TGTGCCAGCAGCGATCCGGGACTAGCGGTTCCCATGGCAGATACGCAGTATTTT.

The chain employs TRBV11-2 and TRBJ2-3; TRBD2 matches at 11 bases. The junction had 8 bases not matched to a gene; V was cut back by 5 bases and J by 1 base. Germline V gene lookup returns CDR1 SGHAT and CDR2 FQNNGV. CDR3 length: 17 residues. The CDR3 reads CASSRLAGGPGTDTQYF. For the CDR3, the DNA is TGTGCCAGCAGCCGATTAGCGGGGGGGCCGGGCACAGATACGCAGTATTTT.

V is TRBV27 and J is TRBJ2-5; 12 positions match TRBD2. The germline V gene encodes CDR1 MNHEY and CDR2 SMNVEV (reference sequence). The CDR3 length is 15 residues. J was trimmed by 4 bases and V by 4 bases; bases with no gene match: 4. CDR3 sequence: CASSSRLAGAETQYF. The CDR3 coding sequence is TGTGCCAGCAGTTCAAGACTAGCGGGGGCAGAGACCCAGTACTTC.

The chain employs TRBV30 and TRBJ1-6; D gene uncertain. The germline V gene encodes CDR1 GTSNPN and CDR2 SVGIG (reference sequence). The V end lost 4 bases, the J end lost 9 bases, and 13 bases lay between the germline ends. CDR3 length: 13 residues. The DNA of the CDR3 is TGTGCCTGGAATACACCTAACCTTTCACCCCTCCACTTT. Its translation is CAWNTPNLSPLHF.

The J gene is TRBJ2-1, the V gene TRBV19, with TRBD2 matching 9 bases. V gave up 3 bases and J gave up 6 bases; unmatched junction bases: 6. Germline values: CDR1 LNHDA, CDR2 SQIVND (reference sequence). This CDR3 is 15 amino acids long. This chain's CDR3 is CASSIGGGALNEQFF. Here the CDR3 DNA reads TGTGCCAGTAGTATTGGCGGGGGGGCCCTCAATGAGCAGTTCTTC.

The chain combines TRBV30 with TRBJ1-3; D gene ambiguous. The CDR3 has 13 residues. With 1 base removed from V and 3 bases from J, the gap between germline ends came to 7 bases. Germline V CDR1 and CDR2: GTSNPN, SVGIG (reference sequence). CDR3 loop: CAWSDEVGNTIYF. The DNA of the CDR3 is TGTGCCTGGAGTGACGAGGTTGGAAACACCATATATTTT. The full variable domain, rest sourced from reference TRBV30 and TRBJ1-3, is SQTIHQWPATLVQPVGSPLSLECTVEGTSNPNLYWYRQAAGRGLQLLFYSVGIGQISSEVPQNLSASRPQDRQFILSSKKLLLSDSGFYLCAWSDEVGNTIYFGEGSWLTVV.

The V call is TRBV7-8, the J call TRBJ2-1; TRBD2 aligns across 12 bases. The CDR3 totals 16 residues. V lost 7 bases to trimming and J lost 8 bases; unmatched junction nucleotides: 12. CDR1 SGHVS and CDR2 FQNEAQ come from the germline V gene. In DNA form, the CDR3 reads TGTGCCAGCACAAACAAACTAGCGGGAGGTGTCCATGAGCAGTTCTTC. It specifies CASTNKLAGGVHEQFF.

The gene calls are TRBV5-6 and TRBJ2-4, with 7 bases identical to TRBD1. The CDR3 consists of 18 residues. Germline CDR1 SGHDT, CDR2 YYEEEE. The J segment lost 1 base and the V segment lost 2 bases, leaving 12 bases of the junction unmatched. This CDR3 is CASSLNGQTGAAKNIQYF. The CDR3, as DNA: TGTGCCAGCAGCTTAAACGGACAAACAGGGGCGGCCAAAAACATTCAGTACTTC.